This TCR beta chain originates from a study of shared clonotypes between healthy human individuals (dated by TCRdb to 2018 to 2020). The study in broad terms: The cohort comprised two women and a few men aged 18 to 49 years. Between about 0.9 and 10 billion PBMCs per donor were obtained by leukapheresis. Different laboratories and diverse techniques were used to prepare libraries and sequence TCR repertoires, to increase sequencing depth and limit assay-specific biases. For each donor, three plates each were used for CD4 naive and CD4 memory, two plates were used for CD8 naive, and one plate was used for CD8 memory. The study deeply sequenced blood TCR repertoires of about 5 healthy adults to estimate repertoire size and the extent of clonotype sharing between individuals. General findings and caveats noted by the study authors: Pairwise subsampling led to the expectation that sequencing depth would affect the degree of clonotype sharing among donors. Higher generation probabilities were observed for clonotypes shared by all four sorted-subset donors than for non-shared clonotypes. Only blood was sampled, and tissue TCR repertoires likely differ from those in blood. Across a few donors, approximately 5% of naive CD4, approximately 3.6% of naive CD8, 2% to 2.5% of memory CD4, and about 0.4% of memory CD8 clonotypes were shared. Rarefaction of sorted-subset datasets indicated incomplete sequencing despite the large sequencing depth. Naive subsets generally had larger estimated clonotype richness than memory subsets. The small number of donors limited the genetic and exposure-history diversity represented.

Concerning this clone itself: Its specific antigen is unknown. No quality values exist for individual bases; no much larger clone is one base distant.

TCR CDR3 regions were amplified from genomic DNA by multiplex PCR using the deep immunoSEQ assay. For each cell subset, the extracted genomic DNA was distributed evenly across all wells of several immunoSEQ 96-well plates, and each plate served as one replicate. For sorted subsets, each replicate PCR was loaded with 200 ng genomic DNA, equivalent to 30,000 or so T cell genomes. Purified libraries were measured with a Qubit 3.0 fluorometer, size-checked on a Bioanalyzer 2100, and measured again with the KAPA Library Quantification kit. Every immunoSEQ 96-well plate was sequenced on a separate single-read 150-cycle Illumina NextSeq 550 flow cell. The published analysis was carried out like this. Because the immunoSEQ output held only junctional sequences and lacked quality scores, the filtering could not match the filtering applied to full-length reads. To assign V/J genes and CDR3, sequences were annotated using PyIR, a Python wrapper for IgBLAST v1.9, with IMGT germline references. Reads with weak V/J assignments (E-value above 1e-6), missing CDR3, stop codons, out-of-frame junctions, or ambiguous translated residues were removed. A V3J clonotype was defined by an identical inferred V gene, J gene, and CDR3 amino acid sequence. The percentage overlap between two repertoires was calculated by dividing the number of shared unique clonotypes by the size of the smaller repertoire. RTK rarefaction, the Chao1 estimator, and Recon v2.1 estimates of unobserved clonotypes were used to assess repertoire richness. For all TCRbeta clonotypes obtained by the gDNA method from a few donors, generation probabilities were computed with OLGA. In TCRdb, the immuneACCESS table is reduced to in-frame sequences with V and J assigned. These tables do not hold every clone; where another copy was compared, an unresolved V gene accounts for under half, and the others remain unexplained. D and trimming were read from the DNA, whereas the V and J calls and clone size are those reported in that table. The sample records hundreds of thousands of clones, around 96% of which are singletons. In total, the top ten clones hold more than 0.085% of the sample.

For the CD8 naive samples, CD45RO-negative cells were positively selected for CCR7, yielding a CD45RA+CCR7+ population from which TemRA cells were excluded. Donors were healthy HIV-negative adults with no recently reported acute infections or vaccinations. Only Caucasian adults living in Nashville, Tennessee, USA were represented among the donors. Blood was collected by leukapheresis, and PBMCs were isolated by Ficoll-Histopaque density gradient centrifugation and then cryopreserved in liquid nitrogen vapor phase. Analytical flow cytometry was used to check the purity and quantity of every magnetically sorted T cell population. Genomic DNA was isolated from every sorted fraction and measured by UV absorbance on a Nanodrop 2000c. V is clipped by 3 bases and J by 6 bases, and the sequence between their germline boundaries is 9 bases long. The germline V gene (reference sequence) specifies MNHEY as CDR1 and SMNVEV as CDR2. From cysteine to phenylalanine, the CDR3 is 13 amino acids long. The only DNA kept is the CDR3, 39 bases in frame from the first base.

The receptor was isolated from a woman younger than 45 in good health. The V gene is TRBV27 and the J gene is TRBJ2-1, with TRBD2 tentatively as D gene (6 bases match). Sequencing was performed on naive CD8+ T cells sorted from blood. Interpreted using the paper, the cell subset or site label stands for: CD45RA+CCR7+. The nucleotides read TGTGCCAGCAGTTTGGGGGGTGGCAATGAGCAGTTCTTC. It codes for CASSLGGGNEQFF.